Each of the 17 T cell receptor beta chains below was sequenced from the same sample in a study of neoadjuvant anti-PD-1 for oral cavity cancer. Sequencing was performed with immunoSEQ multiplex PCR; in TCRdb, only in-frame clones are kept and a portion is missing. This table has tens of thousands of clones, about four fifths appearing once. The sequenced sample was PBMCs, obtained before nivolumab (anti-PD-1) treatment. Every receptor here comes from a person aged 35-79 years with oral cavity squamous cell carcinoma.

The V call is TRBV7-9, the J call TRBJ1-4; 7 positions match TRBD1. Germline assignment: CDR1 SEHNR and CDR2 FQNEAQ (reference sequence). V gave up 0 bases and J gave up 2 bases; unmatched junction bases: 6. The CDR3 runs to 17 residues. The CDR3 region is CASSLAKTGWTNEKLFF. The DNA for the CDR3 is TGTGCCAGCAGCTTAGCTAAGACAGGGTGGACTAATGAAAAACTGTTTTTT.

CDR3 loop: CASDRGGEKLFF. In DNA form, the CDR3 reads TGTGCCTCGGACAGGGGTGGTGAAAAACTGTTTTTT. V is TRBV30 and J is TRBJ1-4, with 9 bases matching TRBD1. V lost 7 bases, J lost 7 bases, and 4 bases stayed unmatched. The CDR3 length is 12 residues. CDR1 is GTSNPN, CDR2 SVGIG, per germline (reference sequence).

The rearrangement joins TRBV7-2 to TRBJ2-2, with a weak D call TRBD1 (6 bases). Trimming pared 1 base from V and 6 bases from J, leaving 12 bases between. Germline CDR1 is SGHTA and CDR2 is FQGNSA. CDR3 length: 15 residues. CDR3 in DNA: TGTGCCAGCAGCTTAGAAAACGCAGGGGCCGGGGAGCTGTTTTTT. Protein product: CASSLENAGAGELFF.

The chain carries TRBV5-4 and TRBJ1-1; TRBD1 might be the D (5 bases). V lost 2 bases to trimming and J lost 7 bases, with 9 bases between them. Germline V gives CDR1 SGHNT, CDR2 YYREEE (reference sequence). This CDR3 has 12 amino acids. The CDR3 sequence: CASSFATDEAFF. The CDR3 nucleotides are TGTGCCAGCAGCTTTGCGACAGATGAAGCTTTCTTT.

The rearrangement links TRBV2 to TRBJ1-1; D call uncertain. The length of the CDR3 is 13 residues. V lost 2 bases and J lost 11, with 15 bases in between. Germline CDR1 is SNHLY and CDR2 is FYNNEI. The CDR3, as DNA: TGTGCCAGCAGTGAAATGGTGAGTCCTCGGGCTTTCTTT. This translates into CASSEMVSPRAFF.

The chain employs TRBV4-2 and TRBJ1-1; 9 bases match TRBD1. After removal of 4 bases from V and 1 base from J, the junction contained 4 bases not matched to a gene. This CDR3 spans 15 amino acids. Per the germline V gene, CDR1 is LGHNA and CDR2 is YNFKEQ. CDR3 amino acids: CASSLGTGRNTEAFF. CDR3 bases: TGTGCCAGCAGCCTGGGGACAGGGCGGAACACTGAAGCTTTCTTT.

J is TRBJ1-2 and V is TRBV6-5; maybe TRBD1 (5 bases). This CDR3 contains 14 residues. Trimming cost V 6 bases and J 4 bases, with 15 bases left between them. Germline assignment: CDR1 MNHEY and CDR2 SVGAGI. CDR3 nucleotide sequence: TGTGCCAGCAGCTACGGGGGATCCAGCTATGGCTACACCTTC. It is translated as CASSYGGSSYGYTF.

This chain joins TRBV6-5 and TRBJ2-2; D unresolved. The CDR3 is 13 residues long. Germline lookup yields CDR1 MNHEY and CDR2 SVGAGI. Trimming removed 10 bases at V and 1 base at J, with 10 bases between. CDR3 sequence (DNA): TGTGCCACCCGAGGTGGGAACACCGGGGAGCTGTTTTTT. Translated, it gives CATRGGNTGELFF.

This clone was seen only a few times. V is TRBV27 and J is TRBJ2-1; no definite D call. Germline CDR1 and CDR2: MNHEY and SMNVEV (reference sequence). The V end was cut by 10 bases, the J end by 2 bases, with 12 bases between. The CDR3 contains 13 residues. The CDR3 sequence: CAISQSPYNEQFF. The CDR3, as DNA: TGTGCCATCTCGCAGTCCCCCTACAATGAGCAGTTCTTC.

This chain links TRBV7-2 with TRBJ2-7; D unclear. The CDR3 covers 13 residues. Per germline, CDR1 SGHTA and CDR2 FQGNSA. V lost 4 bases, J lost 3 bases, and 10 bases lay in between. The CDR3 protein is CASSSPIYYEQYF. In DNA, the CDR3 is TGTGCCAGCAGCTCCCCGATTTACTACGAGCAGTACTTC.

The chain recombines TRBV2 with TRBJ2-7; 12 positions match TRBD2. Germline CDR1 is SNHLY and CDR2 is FYNNEI. This CDR3 region has 15 residues. V gave up 4 bases and J gave up 8 bases; unmatched junction bases: 9. The CDR3 DNA sequence: TGTGCCAGCAGTGTTGGGACTAGCGGGCCAGTGAAGCAGTACTTC. This translates into CASSVGTSGPVKQYF.

V and J are TRBV7-9 and TRBJ1-2; 7 positions agree with TRBD1. After removal of 5 bases from V and 0 bases from J, the junction contained 9 bases not matched to a gene. The CDR3 is 16 residues long. Germline V CDR1 and CDR2: SEHNR, FQNEAQ (reference sequence). The CDR3 nucleotides are TGTGCCAGCAGCCCACCCAACAGGGGTGCTAACTATGGCTACACCTTC. Amino acids: CASSPPNRGANYGYTF.

The V and J genes are TRBV4-1 and TRBJ2-2; D might be TRBD1 or TRBD2, each matching 5 bases. CDR3 length: 13 amino acids. Trimming stripped 1 base from V and 6 bases from J, with 6 bases between. CDR1 is MGHRA and CDR2 is YSYEKL in the germline V gene. The CDR3 here is CASSQGGPGELFF. For the CDR3, the DNA is TGCGCCAGCAGCCAAGGGGGACCCGGGGAGCTGTTTTTT.

This chain uses TRBV27 with TRBJ2-7; 8 bases line up with TRBD1. The CDR3 length is 15 residues. Germline values: CDR1 MNHEY, CDR2 SMNVEV (reference sequence). Trimming took 6 bases from V and 0 from J; bases not matched to a gene: 7. The DNA for the CDR3 is TGTGCCAGCAGCCTTGACAGGGGTCGCTCCTACGAGCAGTACTTC. Protein sequence: CASSLDRGRSYEQYF.

J is TRBJ2-5 and V is TRBV5-1; TRBD1 matches at 9 bases. Germline CDR1 reads SGHRS; CDR2 reads YFSETQ. Losses at the gene ends were 4 bases for V and 2 bases for J; bases not matched to a gene: 6. The CDR3 extends over 15 amino acids. The CDR3 region has the DNA TGCGCCAGCAGCATTTCGACAGGGGGACAAGAGACCCAGTACTTC. Translating it yields CASSISTGGQETQYF.

This chain connects TRBV6-1 to TRBJ2-2, with TRBD1 matching 8 bases. Trimming at V came to 4 bases and at J to 7 bases, leaving 5 bases not matched to a gene. The CDR3 has 14 amino acids. Per germline, CDR1 MNHNS and CDR2 SASEGT. The CDR3 DNA is TGTGCCAGCAGTGCCATGACAGGGGACGGGGAGCTGTTTTTT. This sequence encodes CASSAMTGDGELFF.

V gene TRBV5-1 combines with J gene TRBJ1-1; 7 bases map to TRBD1. CDR1 is SGHRS and CDR2 is YFSETQ in the germline V gene. This CDR3 has 13 residues. Trimming removed 3 bases from V and 3 bases from J; junction bases left unmatched: 2. The CDR3: CASSSGGYTEAFF. The CDR3 DNA is TGCGCCAGCAGCTCAGGGGGGTACACTGAAGCTTTCTTT.